Presented here are 5 T cell receptor beta chains from one specimen sequenced in a study of cytomegalovirus exposure and HLA in healthy donors. Primers for the PCR totalled 60 Vbeta and 13 Jbeta. Here immunoSEQ multiplex PCR was the method, and the copy in TCRdb shows in-frame clones only, minus some. The repertoire holds 150,000 to 200,000 clones, 75% to 90% seen once, with 1% in the top ten. The sequenced sample consisted of PBMCs. The receptors originated from a boy aged 2 to 9 in good health and CMV-seronegative.

The chain couples TRBV5-7 to TRBJ1-1, with TRBD1 identical over 8 bases. TRBV5-7 is sorted into the ORF group, with uncertain function. CDR3 length: 15 residues. V lost 4 bases and J lost 4; bases outside the gene matches: 9. The CDR3 DNA is TGTGCCAGCAGCCCGGGGACAGGTCCAACCACTGAAGCTTTCTTT. Translation: CASSPGTGPTTEAFF.

V is TRBV19 and J is TRBJ1-5; D is undetermined. Trimming took 3 bases from V and 2 from J, leaving 11 bases between them. CDR1 and CDR2 (germline): LNHDA, SQIVND (reference sequence). The CDR3 has 15 residues. CDR3 protein: CASSIARTGNQPQHF. The CDR3 nucleotides are TGTGCCAGTAGTATTGCCCGAACGGGCAATCAGCCCCAGCATTTT. Filled out from reference TRBV19 and TRBJ1-5, the complete variable domain reads DGGITQSPKYLFRKEGQNVTLSCEQNLNHDAMYWYRQDPGQGLRLIYYSQIVNDFQKGDIAEGYSVSREKKESFPLTVTSAQKNPTAFYLCASSIARTGNQPQHFGDGTRLSIL.

The chain employs TRBV30 and TRBJ2-1; D is ambiguous. V was shortened by 3 bases and J by 0 bases, with 15 bases between the two germline ends. Germline CDR1 GTSNPN, CDR2 SVGIG (reference sequence). The CDR3 is 16 residues long. Written as DNA, the CDR3 is TGTGCCTGGAGCGAAACGTTTGGCGGCTCCTACAATGAGCAGTTCTTC. Amino acids: CAWSETFGGSYNEQFF.

The chain employs TRBV23-1 and TRBJ1-6, with a weak D call TRBD1 (5 bases). TRBV23-1 is classed as an ORF, of uncertain function. Trimming cost V 7 bases and J 0 bases, with 16 bases left between them. The CDR3 is 17 residues long. The CDR3 nucleotides read TGCGCCAGCATCCGACGGACACCCTGCTCCTATAATTCACCCCTCCACTTT. Translation: CASIRRTPCSYNSPLHF.

The CDR3 nucleotides read TGTGCCATCAGTGTCCTAGCGGGAGGGGGGGACGAGCAGTACTTC. This translates into CAISVLAGGGDEQYF. V gene TRBV10-3 combines with J gene TRBJ2-7; 12 bases line up with TRBD2. Trimming removed 4 bases from V and 5 bases from J; junction bases left unmatched: 6. Germline CDR1 is ENHRY and CDR2 is SYGVKD. This CDR3 has 15 residues.